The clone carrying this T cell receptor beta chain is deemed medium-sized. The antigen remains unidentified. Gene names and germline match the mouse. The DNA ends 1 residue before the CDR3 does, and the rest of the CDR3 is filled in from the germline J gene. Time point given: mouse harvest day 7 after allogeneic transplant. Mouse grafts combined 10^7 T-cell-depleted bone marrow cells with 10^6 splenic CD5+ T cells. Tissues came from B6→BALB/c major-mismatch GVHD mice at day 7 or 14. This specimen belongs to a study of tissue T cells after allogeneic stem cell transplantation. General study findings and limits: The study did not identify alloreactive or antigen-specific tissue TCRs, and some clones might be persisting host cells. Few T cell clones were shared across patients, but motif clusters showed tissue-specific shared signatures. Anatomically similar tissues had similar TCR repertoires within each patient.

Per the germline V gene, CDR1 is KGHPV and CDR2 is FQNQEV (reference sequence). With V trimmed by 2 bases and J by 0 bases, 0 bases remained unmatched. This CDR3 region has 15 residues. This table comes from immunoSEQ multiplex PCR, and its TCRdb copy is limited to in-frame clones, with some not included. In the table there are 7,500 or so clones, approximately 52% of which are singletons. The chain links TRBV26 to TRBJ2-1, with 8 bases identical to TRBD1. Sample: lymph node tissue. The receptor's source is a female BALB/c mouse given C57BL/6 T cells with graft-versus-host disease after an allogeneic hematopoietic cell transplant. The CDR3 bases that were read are TGTGCCAGCAGTCTGACAGGGGGTAACTATGCTGAGCAGTTC. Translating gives CASSLTGGNYAEQF. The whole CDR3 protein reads CASSLTGGNYAEQFF.